Listed below are T cell receptor beta chains from one sample, sequenced in a study of T cell changes during pregnancy in multiple sclerosis. Sequencing used immunoSEQ multiplex PCR; TCRdb keeps in-frame clones, though not all of them. The sample records about 100,000 clones, almost 95% being singletons. Material: peripheral blood, obtained before pregnancy. The receptors here all came from a female donor with multiple sclerosis, enrolled in a pregnancy study. Both conserved end residues are part of each CDR3. A D gene is named only where the DNA matches it firmly. Some rows have no size entry. The others give once, few or many, or a class for an expanded clone.

j_call clone_size d_call v_call cdr3_aa cdr3_nt
TRBJ1-4 NA NA TRBV27 CASSLVANEKLFF TGTGCCAGCAGTTTAGTAGCTAATGAAAAACTGTTTTTT
TRBJ2-7 NA TRBD1 TRBV11-3 CASSLENRGKDEQYF TGTGCCAGCAGCTTGGAAAACAGGGGGAAGGACGAGCAGTACTTC
TRBJ2-3 once TRBD1 TRBV5-6 CASSFRTGTTDTQYF TGTGCCAGCAGCTTTAGGACAGGGACTACAGATACGCAGTATTTT
TRBJ2-1 NA TRBD1 TRBV29-1 CSVEVQGAYNEQFF TGCAGCGTTGAGGTGCAGGGGGCCTACAATGAGCAGTTCTTC
TRBJ2-2 once NA TRBV2 CASARRIVGELFF TGTGCCAGCGCGAGGCGAATAGTTGGGGAGCTGTTTTTT
TRBJ2-1 NA TRBD1 TRBV29-1 CSARQGIDQLGSEQFF TGCAGCGCGAGACAGGGTATAGATCAATTAGGGAGTGAGCAGTTCTTC
TRBJ1-5 NA TRBD1 TRBV19 CASSPDRGGNQPQHF TGTGCCAGTAGTCCAGACAGGGGCGGTAATCAGCCCCAGCATTTT
TRBJ1-4 NA TRBD1 TRBV5-1 CASTRQGADEKLFF TGCGCCAGCACCAGGCAGGGGGCCGATGAAAAACTGTTTTTT
TRBJ2-3 NA TRBD2 TRBV2 CASSRAGSSTDTQYF TGTGCCAGCAGTCGAGCGGGGTCTAGCACAGATACGCAGTATTTT
TRBJ2-3 NA TRBD1 TRBV7-9 CASSTQGAGADTQYF TGTGCCAGCAGCACCCAGGGGGCTGGGGCAGATACGCAGTATTTT
TRBJ2-1 NA NA TRBV2 CASKGVRDNEQFF TGTGCCAGCAAGGGGGTCCGGGACAATGAGCAGTTCTTC
TRBJ2-1 NA TRBD1 TRBV29-1 CSDRQGLRDEQFF TGCAGCGACCGACAGGGGCTCAGAGATGAGCAGTTCTTC
TRBJ1-2 NA TRBD1 TRBV28 CASSLQGAVFGYTF TGTGCCAGCAGCTTACAGGGGGCTGTTTTTGGCTACACCTTC
TRBJ2-7 NA TRBD2 TRBV2 CASTTSVQAYEQYF TGTGCCAGCACCACTAGCGTTCAGGCCTACGAGCAGTACTTC
TRBJ1-2 NA NA TRBV2 CASSEGVRLSYGYTF TGTGCCAGCAGTGAAGGAGTCAGGCTTTCCTATGGCTACACCTTC
TRBJ2-5 NA NA TRBV29-1 CSVVVRGSSETQYF TGCAGCGTTGTGGTCCGGGGGTCTTCAGAGACCCAGTACTTC
TRBJ1-4 NA TRBD1 TRBV30 CAWAGQTSEKLFF TGTGCCTGGGCGGGACAGACGAGTGAAAAACTGTTTTTT
TRBJ2-7 once NA TRBV6-5 CASSYSAGPGEQYF TGTGCCAGCAGTTACTCGGCAGGGCCTGGCGAGCAGTACTTC
TRBJ2-5 NA NA TRBV28 CASSRTGGSETQYF TGTGCCAGCAGTCGTACAGGTGGTAGTGAGACCCAGTACTTC
TRBJ1-4 NA TRBD1 TRBV28 CASSFRQGYEKLFF TGTGCCAGCAGCTTTAGACAGGGTTATGAAAAACTGTTTTTT
TRBJ2-7 NA TRBD1 TRBV18 CASSPGTGGNEQYF TGTGCCAGCTCACCCGGGACAGGGGGGAACGAGCAGTACTTC
TRBJ1-2 few NA TRBV6-1 CASNPQGWGFEGYTF TGTGCCTCGAACCCCCAGGGATGGGGATTCGAAGGCTACACCTTC
TRBJ2-5 NA NA TRBV29-1 CSVEGDTETQYF TGCAGCGTTGAAGGGGACACAGAGACCCAGTACTTC
TRBJ2-5 NA NA TRBV6-5 CASSYVGHQYF TGTGCCAGCAGTTACGTGGGGCACCAGTACTTC
TRBJ1-1 NA NA TRBV6-1 CASSEYRGSAEAFF TGTGCCAGCAGTGAATACCGGGGTTCCGCTGAAGCTTTCTTT
TRBJ2-7 NA NA TRBV5-1 CASSPNPTGMGTYEQYF TGCGCCAGCAGCCCGAACCCTACAGGGATGGGGACCTACGAGCAGTACTTC
TRBJ1-1 NA NA TRBV27 CASSPRAGELTEAFF TGTGCCAGCAGCCCCCGGGCGGGTGAATTGACTGAAGCTTTCTTT
TRBJ2-7 NA NA TRBV5-1 CASSLTTSYEQYF TGCGCCAGCAGCCTTACAACCTCCTACGAGCAGTACTTC
TRBJ1-2 NA NA TRBV28 CASSPPDRLSNYGYTF TGTGCCAGCAGTCCCCCGGACAGACTTTCTAACTATGGCTACACCTTC
TRBJ2-1 NA TRBD2 TRBV19 CASSMGTSGINEQFF TGTGCCAGTAGTATGGGGACTAGCGGGATCAATGAGCAGTTCTTC
TRBJ2-2 NA TRBD1 TRBV6-5 CASSSGTGNTGELFF TGTGCCAGCAGTTCAGGGACAGGGAACACCGGGGAGCTGTTTTTT
TRBJ2-2 NA TRBD2 TRBV4-3 CASSQDRTSGRTGGELFF TGCGCCAGCAGCCAAGATCGGACTAGCGGGAGGACGGGGGGGGAGCTGTTTTTT
TRBJ2-7 NA TRBD1 TRBV19 CASSTGTGSEQYF TGTGCCAGTTCGACCGGGACAGGCTCCGAGCAGTACTTC
TRBJ2-7 NA NA TRBV27 CASSLSPSYEQYF TGTGCCAGCAGTTTATCCCCTAGCTACGAGCAGTACTTC
TRBJ2-3 NA NA TRBV6-1 CASSGYRDTQYF TGTGCCAGCAGTGGCTACAGAGATACGCAGTATTTT
TRBJ2-7 NA NA TRBV5-6 CASSLTGGSGSYEQYF TGTGCCAGCAGCTTGACTGGGGGCAGCGGTTCCTACGAGCAGTACTTC
TRBJ2-7 NA NA TRBV18 CASSLFQAYEQYF TGTGCCAGCTCACTCTTTCAGGCTTACGAGCAGTACTTC
TRBJ2-5 NA NA TRBV2 CASRRDLEETQYF TGTGCCAGCAGGCGGGACTTAGAGGAGACCCAGTACTTC
TRBJ2-7 NA NA TRBV10-3 CAISPTSGSAEQYF TGTGCCATCAGTCCGACTAGTGGCTCAGCCGAGCAGTACTTC
TRBJ2-3 NA TRBD2 TRBV10-1 CASSEPAGVSGMETSTDTQYF TGCGCCAGCAGTGAGCCGGCGGGGGTTAGCGGGATGGAAACTAGCACAGATACGCAGTATTTT
TRBJ1-1 NA NA TRBV7-6 CASSRRGNTEAFF TGTGCCAGCAGCCGAAGGGGAAACACTGAAGCTTTCTTT
TRBJ2-7 NA TRBD1 TRBV9 CASSVGDSSTLGAYEQYF TGTGCCAGCAGCGTAGGGGACAGCTCTACCCTAGGGGCCTACGAGCAGTACTTC
TRBJ1-1 NA NA TRBV5-1 CASSWADTGEAGTEAFF TGCGCCAGCAGCTGGGCAGATACGGGGGAGGCTGGGACTGAAGCTTTCTTT
TRBJ2-7 NA TRBD1 TRBV4-2 CASSDPGQATYEQYF TGTGCCAGCAGCGACCCGGGACAGGCCACCTACGAGCAGTACTTC
TRBJ2-7 NA TRBD2 TRBV6-5 CASGILAEVYEQYF TGTGCCAGCGGAATTCTAGCGGAAGTCTACGAGCAGTACTTC
TRBJ2-4 NA TRBD1 TRBV2 CASTPDRGQNIQYF TGTGCCAGCACCCCGGACAGGGGGCAAAACATTCAGTACTTC
TRBJ1-2 NA NA TRBV21-1 CASSKRGQGYDGYTF TGTGCCAGCAGCAAAAGGGGACAGGGGTACGATGGCTACACCTTC
TRBJ2-5 NA TRBD2 TRBV27 CASSLTSGSETQYF TGTGCCAGCAGTTTAACTAGCGGGAGTGAGACCCAGTACTTC
TRBJ2-2 NA NA TRBV27 CASSLSRGGVTGELFF TGTGCCAGCAGTTTATCGCGGGGTGGGGTCACCGGGGAGCTGTTTTTT